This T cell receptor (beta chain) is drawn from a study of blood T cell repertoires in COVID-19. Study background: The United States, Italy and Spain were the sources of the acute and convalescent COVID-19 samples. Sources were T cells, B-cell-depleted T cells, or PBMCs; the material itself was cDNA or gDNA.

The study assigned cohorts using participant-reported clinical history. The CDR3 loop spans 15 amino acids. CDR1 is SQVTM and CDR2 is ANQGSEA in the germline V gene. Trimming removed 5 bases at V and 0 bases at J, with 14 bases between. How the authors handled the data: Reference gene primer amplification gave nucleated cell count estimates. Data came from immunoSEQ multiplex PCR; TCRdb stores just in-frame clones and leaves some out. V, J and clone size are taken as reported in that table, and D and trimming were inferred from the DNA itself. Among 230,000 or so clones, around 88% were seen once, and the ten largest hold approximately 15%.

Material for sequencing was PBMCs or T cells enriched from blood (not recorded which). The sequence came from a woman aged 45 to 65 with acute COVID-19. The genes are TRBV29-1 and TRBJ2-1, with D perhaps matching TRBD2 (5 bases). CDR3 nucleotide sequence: TGCAGCGTTTTGTCCGGGATGAGCTCCTACAATGAGCAGTTCTTC. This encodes CSVLSGMSSYNEQFF.